This T cell receptor beta chain comes out of a study of PD-L1 blockade in urothelial cancer (dated by TCRdb to 2015 to 2018). Background on the whole study: All patients started therapy at some point between 2014 and 2016 and received atezolizumab 1,200 mg intravenously every 3 weeks. Blood samples yielded a median of 141,255 T cells and more than 80,000 unique TCRs, with median clonality 0.080. Progression-free survival longer than 6 months counted as durable clinical benefit, and TCR features were additionally tested against both progression-free and overall survival. Patients had an ECOG performance status of 0 or 1 and had received between 0 and 3 prior chemotherapy regimens. Somatic, immune and clinical correlates of response to PD-L1 blockade with atezolizumab in urothelial cancer were the focus of an exploratory multi-omic analysis. About 90% of the roughly 29 patients were identified as males with urothelial cancer of bladder origin, and a prior smoking history was reported by 18 of 29 patients. Durable clinical benefit was achieved by nine patients but not by the remaining 20. In the same patients, whole exome sequencing and RNA sequencing of pretreatment tumors were performed in addition to TCR sequencing. Blood samples were analyzed 3 weeks after the start of treatment (second dose) and 6 weeks after the start of treatment. Some 29 patients had pretreatment blood TCR-seq, some 24 had at least one posttreatment blood collection, and some 24 had tumor TCR-seq. Pretreatment tumor samples, along with matched peripheral blood collected serially before and after atezolizumab treatment, underwent TCR sequencing.

Worth noting for this clone: Its antigen is currently not known. No qualities accompany the bases; no much larger clone lies one base away.

Results and caveats for the whole study, not just this receptor: Greater expansion of tumor-associated TCR clones in peripheral blood 3 weeks after the start of treatment was observed in patients with durable benefit (n ≈ 22, p = 0.022). A pretreatment peripheral blood TCR clonality below the median was linked to improved progression-free and overall survival. Small sample size (n of about 29) and many exploratory analyses mean the results are intended to be hypothesis-generating.

Each PCR received spiked-in synthetic TCR analog templates so that absolute template abundance could be estimated from read counts. Using the immunoSEQ assay, TCRbeta CDR3 regions were amplified from genomic DNA with bias-controlled V and J gene primers. Rearranged TCRbeta segments were sequenced at approximately 20X coverage. On the study's bioinformatics: Clustering was used to correct sequencing errors, and CDR3s were annotated against IMGT to assign V, D and J genes. Only productive TCRbeta rearrangements were used in downstream analyses, excluding out-of-frame or stop-codon sequences. Clonality was computed as one minus Shannon entropy normalized by the log of the number of unique productive sequences. Fisher's exact test with Benjamini-Hochberg correction, using a cutoff of adjusted p below 0.01, was how clones that differed between time points or between blood and tumor were identified. As stored in TCRdb, this immuneACCESS dataset retains in-frame rearrangements with V and J assigned. A fraction of the clones does not appear; measured against another copy, unresolved V genes explain less than half of the discrepancy, and the remainder lacks a known reason. The V and J calls and clone size come from that table; D and trimming were worked out from the DNA. Counted in this sample were 45,000 to 50,000 clones; about four fifths of them appeared once. Clones ranked in the top ten supply over 9.5% of the sample.

The junction carries 14 bases between V and J, which are trimmed by 5 bases and 9 bases respectively. The germline V gene yields SGHTA for CDR1 and FQGTGA for CDR2. Taken from cysteine to phenylalanine, the CDR3 has 13 residues. Of the read, only the CDR3 DNA is kept; its 39 bases are in frame from base 1. The intended sense of this specimen's time point label: pretreatment peripheral blood. The cohort comprised more than 25 patients with locally advanced or metastatic urothelial carcinoma treated at Memorial Sloan Kettering on a trial protocol. Peripheral blood mononuclear cells were collected pretreatment and during treatment, at between 1 and 8 total time points per patient. The Qiagen DNeasy Blood extraction kit was used to purify genomic DNA from total PBMCs and from tumor samples. PBMCs were collected pretreatment and during treatment and were isolated and stored as previously described.

The specimen comprised PBMCs, sampled around atezolizumab (anti-PD-L1) treatment. The source of this sequence is a man aged 65 to 79 with urothelial cancer. The V and J segments used are TRBV7-3 and TRBJ2-1; D gene: possibly TRBD2, on 5 matching bases. For the CDR3, the sequence is CASSRREGGEQFF. The nucleotide sequence is TGTGCCAGCAGCCGTCGGGAAGGCGGTGAGCAGTTCTTC.